This T cell receptor beta chain was sequenced during a study of a mutant IDH1 vaccine in newly diagnosed glioma. Generated by immunoSEQ multiplex PCR, the TCRdb table keeps only in-frame clones and is missing some. The top ten hold more than 4.5% of the sample, which has tens of thousands of clones, around 74% seen once. Remarks on this clone: Its antigen is not identified.

Regarding time point: week 23, last vaccination. One vaccine dose held 300 ug of mutant IDH1 20-mer peptide and came with topical imiquimod. Germline V lookup: CDR1 LNHDA, CDR2 SQIVND (reference sequence). The CDR3 has 12 amino acids. V dropped 6 bases and J dropped 10 bases, with 13 bases sitting between them. This clonotype was obtained from a man aged 45-60 years with glioma. The source material was PBMCs, sampled from a glioma patient whose treatment included an IDH1 peptide vaccine. The chain links TRBV19 to TRBJ2-1; no reliable D call. This CDR3 reads CASRAQAHEQFF. The CDR3 DNA reads TGTGCCAGTAGGGCTCAGGCTCACGAGCAGTTCTTC.